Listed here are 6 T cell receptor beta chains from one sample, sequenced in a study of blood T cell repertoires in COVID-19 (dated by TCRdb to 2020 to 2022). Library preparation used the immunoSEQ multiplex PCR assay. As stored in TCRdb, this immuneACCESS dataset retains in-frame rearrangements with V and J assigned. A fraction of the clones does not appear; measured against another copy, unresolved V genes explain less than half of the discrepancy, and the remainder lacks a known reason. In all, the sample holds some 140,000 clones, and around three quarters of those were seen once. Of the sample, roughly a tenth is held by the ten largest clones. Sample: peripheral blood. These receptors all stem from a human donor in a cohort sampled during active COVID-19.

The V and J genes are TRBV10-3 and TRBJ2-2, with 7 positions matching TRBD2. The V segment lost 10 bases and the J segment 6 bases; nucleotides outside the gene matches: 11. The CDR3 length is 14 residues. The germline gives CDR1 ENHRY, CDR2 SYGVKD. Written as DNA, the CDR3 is TGTGCCACCCCAGGGCCTGGGGGGGCCGGGGAGCTGTTTTTT. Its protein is CATPGPGGAGELFF.

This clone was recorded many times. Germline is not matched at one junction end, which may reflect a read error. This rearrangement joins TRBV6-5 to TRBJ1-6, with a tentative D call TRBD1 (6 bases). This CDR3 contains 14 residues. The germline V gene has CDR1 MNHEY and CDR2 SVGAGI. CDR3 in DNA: TGTGCCGGCAGTTCGGGACAACATAATTCACCCCTCCACTTT. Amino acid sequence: CAGSSGQHNSPLHF.

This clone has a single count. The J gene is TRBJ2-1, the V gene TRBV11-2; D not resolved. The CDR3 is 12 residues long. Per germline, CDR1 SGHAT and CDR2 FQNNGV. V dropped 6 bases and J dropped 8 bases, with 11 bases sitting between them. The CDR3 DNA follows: TGTGCCAGCAGTCGTAGCCTAGATGAGCAGTTCTTC. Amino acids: CASSRSLDEQFF.

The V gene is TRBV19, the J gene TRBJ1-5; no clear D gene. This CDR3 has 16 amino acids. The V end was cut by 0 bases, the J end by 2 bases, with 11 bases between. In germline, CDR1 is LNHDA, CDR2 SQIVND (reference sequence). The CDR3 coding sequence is TGTGCCAGTAGTATAGAGAGGAATTTCGGCAATCAGCCCCAGCATTTT. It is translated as CASSIERNFGNQPQHF.

CDR3 protein: CASDTGQLGVEAFF. The CDR3, as DNA: TGTGCCAGCGATACTGGACAGCTGGGGGTCGAAGCTTTCTTT. The chain carries TRBV15 and TRBJ1-1; perhaps TRBD1 as D (6 bases). V lost 10 bases to trimming and J lost 8 bases, with 23 bases between them. There are 14 residues in the CDR3. The germline gives CDR1 LNHNV, CDR2 YYDKDF (reference sequence).

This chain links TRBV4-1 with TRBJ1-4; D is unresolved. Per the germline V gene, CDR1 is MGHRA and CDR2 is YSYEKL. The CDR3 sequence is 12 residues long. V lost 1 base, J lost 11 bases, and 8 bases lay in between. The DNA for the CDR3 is TGCGCCAGCAGCCAAGTGGGCGAGAAACTGTTTTTT. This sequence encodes CASSQVGEKLFF.